This TCR beta chain was sequenced during a study of cytomegalovirus exposure and HLA in healthy donors. Study-wide findings and caveats: Across all donors, roughly uniform sequencing depth was an assumption of the presence/absence analyses.

Remarks on this clone: Its antigen is as yet unknown.

The primer mix had 60 Vbeta and 13 Jbeta primers. The data were produced by immunoSEQ multiplex PCR, yet TCRdb's version contains in-frame clones alone and is incomplete. The table shows under 200,000 clones, with 73% occurring only once. V lost 5 bases, J lost 1 base, and 9 bases stayed unmatched. The CDR3 covers 17 residues. Germline V gives CDR1 LNHDA, CDR2 SQIVND (reference sequence). The source of this sequence is a woman under 30 in good health and CMV-seropositive. Material: PBMCs. This chain uses TRBV19 with TRBJ2-3; 10 positions match TRBD1. CDR3 loop: CASSPGTGASGTDTQYF. CDR3 coding DNA: TGTGCCAGTAGTCCCGGGACAGGGGCCTCCGGCACAGATACGCAGTATTTT.